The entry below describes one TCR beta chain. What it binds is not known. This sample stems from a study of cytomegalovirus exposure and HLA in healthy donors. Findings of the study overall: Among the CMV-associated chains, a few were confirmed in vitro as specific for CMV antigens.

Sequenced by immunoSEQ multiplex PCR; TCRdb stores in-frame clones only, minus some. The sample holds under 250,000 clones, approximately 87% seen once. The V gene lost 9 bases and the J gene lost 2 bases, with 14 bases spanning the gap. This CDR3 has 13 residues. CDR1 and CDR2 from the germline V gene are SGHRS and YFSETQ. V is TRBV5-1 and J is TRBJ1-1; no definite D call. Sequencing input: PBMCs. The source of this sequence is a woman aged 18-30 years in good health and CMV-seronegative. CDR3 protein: CATREQANTEAFF. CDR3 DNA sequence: TGCGCCACCCGGGAGCAGGCTAACACTGAAGCTTTCTTT.